The source of this T cell receptor beta chain is a study of T cell changes during pregnancy in multiple sclerosis. This CDR3 has 16 amino acids. Trimming took 5 bases from V and 4 from J; bases not matched to a gene: 5. Germline assignment: CDR1 MNHNY and CDR2 SVGAGI (reference sequence). TCRdb's table, derived via immunoSEQ multiplex PCR, lists solely in-frame clones and lacks some. The sample records about 47,000 clones, 85% to 90% being singletons. Material: CD8+ T cells from peripheral blood mononuclear cells, obtained in the second trimester of pregnancy. The TCR was taken from a female donor with multiple sclerosis, enrolled in a pregnancy study. The V and J genes are TRBV6-6 and TRBJ2-5, with 15 nucleotides matching TRBD2. The CDR3 sequence: CASSTGTSGGLETQYF. CDR3 coding DNA: TGTGCCAGCAGTACGGGGACTAGCGGGGGGCTAGAGACCCAGTACTTC.